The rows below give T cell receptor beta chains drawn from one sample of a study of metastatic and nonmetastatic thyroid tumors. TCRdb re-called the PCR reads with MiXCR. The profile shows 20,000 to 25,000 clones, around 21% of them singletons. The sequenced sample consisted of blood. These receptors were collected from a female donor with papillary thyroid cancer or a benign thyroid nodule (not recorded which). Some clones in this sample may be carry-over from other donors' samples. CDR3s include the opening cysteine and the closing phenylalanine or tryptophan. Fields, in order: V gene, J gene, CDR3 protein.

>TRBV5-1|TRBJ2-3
CASSLGQGPDTQYF
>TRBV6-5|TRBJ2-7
CASSYSIDPPSYEQYF
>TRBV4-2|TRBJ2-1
CASSQIGRGGIRDSSYNEQFF
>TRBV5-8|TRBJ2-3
CASSRRDRVGDTQYF
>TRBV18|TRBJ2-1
CASSRDSSYNEQFF
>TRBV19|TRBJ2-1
CASTPGGYGEQFF
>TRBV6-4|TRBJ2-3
CASSDAILPTQYF
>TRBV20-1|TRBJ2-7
CSARLDYEQYF
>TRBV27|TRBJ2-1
CASSFRTSGRGYEQFF
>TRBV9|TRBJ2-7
CASSAQSGGPYEQYF
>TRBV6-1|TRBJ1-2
CASSPRTGNYGYTF
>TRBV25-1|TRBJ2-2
CASSGYGAGGTGELFF
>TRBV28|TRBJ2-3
CASSALGTGVSTDTQYF
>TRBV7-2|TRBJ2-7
CASSSPPGLATSYEQYF
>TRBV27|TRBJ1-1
CASSRDPGVFSEAFF
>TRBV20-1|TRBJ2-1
CSATGTSGNNEQFF
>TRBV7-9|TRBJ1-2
CASSLDSYGYTF
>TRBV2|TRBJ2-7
CASRGQTTSYEQYF
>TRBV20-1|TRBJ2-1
CSWGGGDVIDEQFF
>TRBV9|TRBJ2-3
CASSVWGDSTDTQYF
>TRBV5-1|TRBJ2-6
CASSLPVSTGSGANVLTF
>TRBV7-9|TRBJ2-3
CASSPPGVRPDTQYF
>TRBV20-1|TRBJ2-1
CSARALARGNNEQFF
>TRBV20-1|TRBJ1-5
CSARDTQGNQPQHF
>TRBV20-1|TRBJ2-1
CSAPHPNEQFF
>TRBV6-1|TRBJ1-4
CASSELMMGTGNEKLFF
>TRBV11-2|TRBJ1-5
CASSLGSGQPQHF
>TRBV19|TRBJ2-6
CASSKGTFSGANVLTF
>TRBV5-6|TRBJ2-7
CASSWEGRGNEQYF
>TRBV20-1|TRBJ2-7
CSARPPGQGPYEQYF
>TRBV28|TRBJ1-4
CASSFPATGEKLFF
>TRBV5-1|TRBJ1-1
CASSPWTGMNTEAFF
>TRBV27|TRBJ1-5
CASSQAEYSNQPQHF
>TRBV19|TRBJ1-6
CASAGTGGSPLHF
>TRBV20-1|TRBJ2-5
CSAREGTGNEQSF
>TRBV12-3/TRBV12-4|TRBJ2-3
CASSLTGQGKDTQYF
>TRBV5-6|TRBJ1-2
CASSLTGPGESYTF
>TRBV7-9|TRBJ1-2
CASSLGTGGYGYTF
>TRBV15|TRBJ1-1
CATSRDNLNTEAFF
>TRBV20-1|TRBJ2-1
CSASLLAGLNEQFF
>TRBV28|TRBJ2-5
CASSPTSGRAGETQYF
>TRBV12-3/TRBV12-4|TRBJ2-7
CASSLAGTGYEQYF
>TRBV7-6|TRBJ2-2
CASSLASGSGSNTGELFF
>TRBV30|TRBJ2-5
CAWSVGSGATLQETQYF
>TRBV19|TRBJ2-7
CASSQSGTGGEQYF
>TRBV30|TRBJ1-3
CAWSVWESGNTIYF
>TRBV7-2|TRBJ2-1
CASSFASGGTLHNEQFF
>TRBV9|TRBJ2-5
CASSAGTSGGSVQETQYF
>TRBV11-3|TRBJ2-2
CASSLGRVNTGELFF
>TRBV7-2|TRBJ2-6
CASSPVKGANVLTF
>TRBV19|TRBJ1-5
CASSIEPTGMSGNQPQHF
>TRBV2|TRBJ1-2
CASSEGDNAFNYGYTF
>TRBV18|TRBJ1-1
CASSPQAGSTEAFF
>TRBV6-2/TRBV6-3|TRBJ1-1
CASSPGGESTEAFF
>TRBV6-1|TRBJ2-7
CASCVGAGAYEQYF
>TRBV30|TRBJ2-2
CAWSRASGGTGELFF
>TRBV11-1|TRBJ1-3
CASSLTGRTLSGNTIYF
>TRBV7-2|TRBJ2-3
CASSLGSDFYTDTQYF
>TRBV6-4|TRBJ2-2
CASSREAGELFF
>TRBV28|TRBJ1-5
CASSSMEGPNDPQHF